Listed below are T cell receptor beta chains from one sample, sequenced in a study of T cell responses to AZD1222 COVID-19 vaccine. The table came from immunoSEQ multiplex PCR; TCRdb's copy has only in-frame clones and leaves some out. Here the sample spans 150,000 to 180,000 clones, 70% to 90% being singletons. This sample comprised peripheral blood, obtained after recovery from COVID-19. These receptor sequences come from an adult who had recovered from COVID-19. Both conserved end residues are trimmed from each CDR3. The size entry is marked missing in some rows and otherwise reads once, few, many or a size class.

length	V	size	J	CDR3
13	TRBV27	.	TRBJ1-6	ASSKSGTENSPLH
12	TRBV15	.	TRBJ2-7	ATSRGGTSSEQY
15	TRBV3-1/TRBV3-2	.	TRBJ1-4	ASSPSTGARLSEKLF
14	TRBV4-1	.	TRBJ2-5	ASSQTGARAQETQY
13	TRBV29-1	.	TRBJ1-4	SVEESGVLNEKLF
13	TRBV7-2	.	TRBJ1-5	ASSPPTGAPQPQH
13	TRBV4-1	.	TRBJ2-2	ASSQDHLVFGELF
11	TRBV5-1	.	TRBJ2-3	ASSGIPRDTQY
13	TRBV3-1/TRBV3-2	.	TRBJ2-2	ASSQGFGNTGELF
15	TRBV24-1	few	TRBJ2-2	ATSAPSGGAGTGELF
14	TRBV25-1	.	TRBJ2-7	ASSGSLGGVENEQY
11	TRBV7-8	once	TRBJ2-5	ASSRPGLETQY
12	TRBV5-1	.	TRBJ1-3	ASSLPGPGNTIY
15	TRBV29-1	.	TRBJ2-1	SVGGTSGSSSYNEQF
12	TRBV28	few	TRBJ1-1	ASSLIQGKAEAF
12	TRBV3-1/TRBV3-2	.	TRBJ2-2	ASSEGQYTGELF
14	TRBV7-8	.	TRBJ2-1	ASSFIAGAGAYEQF
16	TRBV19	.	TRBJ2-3	ASSPQRGGLLSSDTQY
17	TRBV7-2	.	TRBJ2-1	ASSFPRVGTSGGSNEQF
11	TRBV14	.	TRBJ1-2	ASSQEWSGGYT